This entry is about one T cell receptor (beta chain). Using immunoSEQ multiplex PCR, the repertoire was profiled, and TCRdb retains in-frame clones only, with some absent. The sample holds 110,000 to 150,000 clones, 92% seen once. Germline CDR1 is KGHSH and CDR2 is LQKENI. The CDR3 consists of 14 residues. Trimming removed 8 bases from V and 4 bases from J, with 15 bases in between. The data were obtained in a study of T cell responses to AZD1222 COVID-19 vaccine. This receptor was taken from an adult who received the AZD1222 COVID-19 vaccine. This rearrangement joins TRBV18 to TRBJ2-4; the D gene could be TRBD1 or TRBD2 (5 bases each). The sequences come from peripheral blood, collected 28 days after the second AZD1222 dose. In DNA, the CDR3 is TGTGCCAGCCACGACGGGGCAGGGAAAAACATTCAGTACTTC. Encoded protein: CASHDGAGKNIQYF.